This T cell receptor beta chain stems from a study of cytomegalovirus exposure and HLA in healthy donors. Researchers ran the PCR with 60 Vbeta and 13 Jbeta primers. TCRdb's table, derived via immunoSEQ multiplex PCR, lists solely in-frame clones and lacks some. Of some 190,000 clones detected, roughly 74% appear once; the ten largest clones hold about 14%. Germline loops: CDR1 MDHEN, CDR2 SYDVKM. V dropped 2 bases and J dropped 5 bases, with 10 bases sitting between them. This CDR3 has 14 residues. The sample taken for sequencing was PBMCs. The chain uses TRBV28 and TRBJ2-1; no clear D gene. The clonotype originates from a woman in her twenties or thirties in good health and CMV-seropositive. CDR3 loop: CASSLITVNNEQFF. DNA of the CDR3: TGTGCCAGCAGTTTAATAACGGTTAACAATGAGCAGTTCTTC.